This T cell receptor (beta chain) was observed in a study of T cells in Graves' hyperthyroidism and ophthalmopathy. Study summary: Staff took peripheral blood when the initial diagnosis was made, before any treatment began.

Uncontrolled infection, other autoimmune disease, pregnancy or lactation led to exclusion. Orbital computed tomography and thyroid ultrasound, together with serum TRAb and thyroxine and clinical symptoms, were used for diagnoses. PBMCs were sourced from less than 13 ml fresh peripheral blood. This clonotype was detected many times. Amplification targeted TCR beta CDR3 regions from RNA transcripts. The HTBI set primed first-round TCR CDR3 RT-PCR. From the multiplex PCR reads, TCRdb called clonotypes with MiXCR, one entry per CDR3 protein. Here the sample spans hundreds of thousands of distinct CDR3 sequences, over 12% being singletons. The V end lost 10 bases, the J end lost 9 bases, and 19 bases lay between the germline ends. The CDR3 is 13 amino acids.

The chain employs TRBV12-3 or TRBV12-4 and TRBJ2-1; D gene unclear. The receptor's source is a woman in her fifties or sixties with Graves' ophthalmopathy. The specimen was blood. The CDR3 bases are TGTGCCACCACACAGTCAGCTTTAGGTGAGCAGTTCTTC. Translated, it gives CATTQSALGEQFF.